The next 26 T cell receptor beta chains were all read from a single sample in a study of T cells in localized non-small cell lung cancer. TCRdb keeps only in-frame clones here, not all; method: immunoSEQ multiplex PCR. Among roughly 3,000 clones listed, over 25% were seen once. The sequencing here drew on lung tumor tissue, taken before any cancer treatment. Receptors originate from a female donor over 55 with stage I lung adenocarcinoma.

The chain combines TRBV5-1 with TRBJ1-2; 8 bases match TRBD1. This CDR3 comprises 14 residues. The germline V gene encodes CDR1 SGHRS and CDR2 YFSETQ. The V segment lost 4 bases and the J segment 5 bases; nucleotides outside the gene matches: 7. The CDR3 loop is CASSRSTGEYGYTF. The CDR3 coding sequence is TGCGCCAGCAGCCGGTCGACAGGGGAGTATGGCTACACCTTC.

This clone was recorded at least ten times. For the CDR3, the DNA is TGTGCCAGCAGTCCTATCGGCACAGATACGCAGTATTTT. Residues: CASSPIGTDTQYF. This chain connects TRBV6-8 to TRBJ2-3; no clear D. Germline CDR1 and CDR2: MNHGY and SAAAGT. The CDR3 length is 13 residues. V dropped 5 bases and J dropped 1 base, with 7 bases sitting between them.

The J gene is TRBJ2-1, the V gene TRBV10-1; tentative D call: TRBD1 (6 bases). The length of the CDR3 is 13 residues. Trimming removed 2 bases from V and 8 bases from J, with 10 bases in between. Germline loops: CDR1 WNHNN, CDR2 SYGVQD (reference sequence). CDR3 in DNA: TGCGCCAGCAGTGAGGGGGGCCGCGATGAGCAGTTCTTC. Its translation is CASSEGGRDEQFF.

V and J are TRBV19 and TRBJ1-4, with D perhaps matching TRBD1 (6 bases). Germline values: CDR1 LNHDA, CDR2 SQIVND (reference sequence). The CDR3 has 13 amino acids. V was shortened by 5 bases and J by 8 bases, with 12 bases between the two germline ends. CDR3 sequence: CASSLGRGEKLFF. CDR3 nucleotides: TGTGCCAGTAGTTTAGGCAGGGGCGAAAAACTGTTTTTT.

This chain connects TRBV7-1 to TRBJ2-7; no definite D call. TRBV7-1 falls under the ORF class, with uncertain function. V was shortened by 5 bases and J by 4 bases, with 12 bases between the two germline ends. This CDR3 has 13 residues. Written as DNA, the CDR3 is TGTGCCAGCAGCCCGGACGGATGGTACGAGCAGTACTTC. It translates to CASSPDGWYEQYF.

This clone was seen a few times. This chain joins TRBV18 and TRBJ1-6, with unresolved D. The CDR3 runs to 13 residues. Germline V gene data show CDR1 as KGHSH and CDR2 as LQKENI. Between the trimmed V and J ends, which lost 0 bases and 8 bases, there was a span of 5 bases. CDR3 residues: CASSPPQDSPLHF. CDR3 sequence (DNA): TGTGCCAGCTCACCACCGCAGGATTCACCCCTCCACTTT.

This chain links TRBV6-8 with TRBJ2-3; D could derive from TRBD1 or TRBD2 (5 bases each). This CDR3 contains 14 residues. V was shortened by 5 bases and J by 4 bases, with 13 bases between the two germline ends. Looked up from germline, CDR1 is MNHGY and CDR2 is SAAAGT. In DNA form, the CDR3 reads TGTGCCAGCAGTGACATGGGGGATTCAGATACGCAGTATTTT. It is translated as CASSDMGDSDTQYF.

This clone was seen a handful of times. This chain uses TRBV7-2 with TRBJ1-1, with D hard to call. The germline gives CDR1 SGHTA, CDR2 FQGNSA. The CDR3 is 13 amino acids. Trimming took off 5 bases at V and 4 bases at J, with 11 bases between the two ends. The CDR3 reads CASSIQDFTEAFF. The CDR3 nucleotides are TGTGCCAGCAGCATCCAGGACTTCACTGAAGCTTTCTTT.

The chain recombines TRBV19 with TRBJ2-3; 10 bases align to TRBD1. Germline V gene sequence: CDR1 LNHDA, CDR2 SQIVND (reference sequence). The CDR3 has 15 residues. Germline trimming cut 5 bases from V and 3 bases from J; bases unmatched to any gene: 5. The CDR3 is CASSRGTGATDTQYF. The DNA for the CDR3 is TGTGCCAGTAGTCGAGGGACAGGGGCAACAGATACGCAGTATTTT.

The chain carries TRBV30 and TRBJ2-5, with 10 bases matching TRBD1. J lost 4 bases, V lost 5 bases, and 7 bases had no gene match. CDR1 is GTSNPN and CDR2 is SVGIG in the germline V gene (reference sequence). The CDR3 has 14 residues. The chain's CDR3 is CAWELGQGGETQYF. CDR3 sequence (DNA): TGTGCCTGGGAACTCGGACAGGGGGGAGAGACCCAGTACTTC.

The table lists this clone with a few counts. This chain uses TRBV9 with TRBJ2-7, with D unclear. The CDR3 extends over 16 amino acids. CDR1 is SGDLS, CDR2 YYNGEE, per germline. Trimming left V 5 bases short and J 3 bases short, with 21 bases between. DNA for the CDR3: TGTGCCAGCAGTGAAAGTTGGGATCCCCGTTACTACGAGCAGTACTTC. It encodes CASSESWDPRYYEQYF.

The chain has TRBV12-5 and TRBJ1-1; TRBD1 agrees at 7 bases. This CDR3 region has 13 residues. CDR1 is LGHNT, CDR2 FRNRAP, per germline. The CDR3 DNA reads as TGTGCCACCACGGGACAGATAAACACTGAAGCTTTCTTT. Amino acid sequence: CATTGQINTEAFF.

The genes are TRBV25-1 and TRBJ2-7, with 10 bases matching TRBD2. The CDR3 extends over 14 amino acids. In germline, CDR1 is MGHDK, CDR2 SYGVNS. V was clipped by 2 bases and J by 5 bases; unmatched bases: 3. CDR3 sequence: CASSEALAGDEQYF. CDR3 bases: TGTGCCAGCAGTGAAGCGCTAGCGGGGGACGAGCAGTACTTC.

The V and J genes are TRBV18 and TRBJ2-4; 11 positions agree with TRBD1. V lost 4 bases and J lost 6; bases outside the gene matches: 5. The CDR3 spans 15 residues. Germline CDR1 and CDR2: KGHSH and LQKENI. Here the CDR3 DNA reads TGTGCCAGCTCACGAACCGGGACAGGGGGAAACATTCAGTACTTC. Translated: CASSRTGTGGNIQYF.

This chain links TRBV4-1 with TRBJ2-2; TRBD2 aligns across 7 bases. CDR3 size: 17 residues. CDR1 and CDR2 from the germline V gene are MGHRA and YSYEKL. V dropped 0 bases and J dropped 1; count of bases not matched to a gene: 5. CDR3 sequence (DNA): TGCGCCAGCAGCCAAGATCTTGGCGGGGGGAACACCGGGGAGCTGTTTTTT. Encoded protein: CASSQDLGGGNTGELFF.

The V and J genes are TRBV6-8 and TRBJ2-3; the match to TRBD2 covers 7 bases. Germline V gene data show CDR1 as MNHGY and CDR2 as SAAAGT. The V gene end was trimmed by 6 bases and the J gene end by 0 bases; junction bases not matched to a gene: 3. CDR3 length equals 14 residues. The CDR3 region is CASRGGRSTDTQYF. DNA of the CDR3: TGTGCCAGCAGGGGGGGGAGGAGCACAGATACGCAGTATTTT.

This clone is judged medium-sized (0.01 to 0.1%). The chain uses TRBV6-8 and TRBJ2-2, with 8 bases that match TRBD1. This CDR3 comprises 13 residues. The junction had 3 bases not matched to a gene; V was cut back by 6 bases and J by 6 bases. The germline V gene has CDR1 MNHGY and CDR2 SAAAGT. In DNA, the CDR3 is TGTGCCAGCAGACAGGGGGAGGCCGGGGAGCTGTTTTTT. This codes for CASRQGEAGELFF.

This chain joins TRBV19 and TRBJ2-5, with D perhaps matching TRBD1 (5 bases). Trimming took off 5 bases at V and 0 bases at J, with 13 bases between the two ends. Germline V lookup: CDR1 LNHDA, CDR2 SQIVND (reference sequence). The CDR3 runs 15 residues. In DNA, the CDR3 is TGTGCCAGTAGTTTAAGGGGCTCGTACCAAGAGACCCAGTACTTC. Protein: CASSLRGSYQETQYF. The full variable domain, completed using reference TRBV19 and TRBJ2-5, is DGGITQSPKYLFRKEGQNVTLSCEQNLNHDAMYWYRQDPGQGLRLIYYSQIVNDFQKGDIAEGYSVSREKKESFPLTVTSAQKNPTAFYLCASSLRGSYQETQYFGPGTRLLVL.

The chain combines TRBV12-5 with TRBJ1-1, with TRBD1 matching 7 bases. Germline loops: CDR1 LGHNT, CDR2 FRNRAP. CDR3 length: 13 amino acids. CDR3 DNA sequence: TGTGCCAGCAAGATACAGGGGCTCACTGAAGCTTTCTTT. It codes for CASKIQGLTEAFF.

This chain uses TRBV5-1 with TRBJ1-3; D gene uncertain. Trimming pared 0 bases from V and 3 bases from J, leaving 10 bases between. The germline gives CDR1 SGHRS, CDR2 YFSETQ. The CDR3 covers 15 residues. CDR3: CASSLEPKGGNTIYF. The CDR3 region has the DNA TGCGCCAGCAGCTTGGAACCGAAAGGTGGAAACACCATATATTTT.

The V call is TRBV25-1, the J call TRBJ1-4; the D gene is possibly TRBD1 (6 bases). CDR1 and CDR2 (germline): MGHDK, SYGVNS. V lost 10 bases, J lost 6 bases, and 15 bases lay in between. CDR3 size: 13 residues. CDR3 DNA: TGTGCCACCGCCCGGGGGGCTGATGAAAAACTGTTTTTT. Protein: CATARGADEKLFF.

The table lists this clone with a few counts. CDR3 DNA: TGTGCCTGGAGTCCCCAGAGCATTCAGTACTTC. It yields the protein CAWSPQSIQYF. The chain combines TRBV30 with TRBJ2-4; D gene ambiguous. Germline CDR1 GTSNPN, CDR2 SVGIG (reference sequence). The CDR3 consists of 11 residues. V was clipped by 2 bases and J by 9 bases, with 8 bases between them.

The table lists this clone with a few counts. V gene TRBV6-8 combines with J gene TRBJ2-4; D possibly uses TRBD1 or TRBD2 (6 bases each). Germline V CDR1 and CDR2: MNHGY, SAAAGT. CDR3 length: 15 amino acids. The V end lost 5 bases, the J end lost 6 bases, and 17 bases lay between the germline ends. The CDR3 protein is CASSKGSEGGNIQYF. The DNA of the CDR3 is TGTGCCAGCAGTAAGGGGAGTGAGGGGGGAAACATTCAGTACTTC.

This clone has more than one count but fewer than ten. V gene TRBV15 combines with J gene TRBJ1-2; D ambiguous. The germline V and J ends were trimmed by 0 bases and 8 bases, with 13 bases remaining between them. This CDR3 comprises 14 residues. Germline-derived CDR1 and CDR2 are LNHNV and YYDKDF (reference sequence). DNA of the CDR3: TGTGCCACCAGCAGAGAAGTCTCATTACTCGGCTACACCTTC. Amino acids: CATSREVSLLGYTF.

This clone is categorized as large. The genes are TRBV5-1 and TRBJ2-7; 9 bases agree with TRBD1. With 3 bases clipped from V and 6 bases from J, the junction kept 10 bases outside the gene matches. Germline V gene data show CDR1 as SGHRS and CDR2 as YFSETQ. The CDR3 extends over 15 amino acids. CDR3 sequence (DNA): TGCGCCAGCAGCTCCCCCGGGACAGGGTTCCTCGAGCAGTACTTC. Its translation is CASSSPGTGFLEQYF. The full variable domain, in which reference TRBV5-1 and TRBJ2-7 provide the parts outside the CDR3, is KAGVTQTPRYLIKTRGQQVTLSCSPISGHRSVSWYQQTPGQGLQFLFEYFSETQRNKGNFPGRFSGRQFSNSRSEMNVSTLELGDSALYLCASSSPGTGFLEQYFGPGTRLTVT.

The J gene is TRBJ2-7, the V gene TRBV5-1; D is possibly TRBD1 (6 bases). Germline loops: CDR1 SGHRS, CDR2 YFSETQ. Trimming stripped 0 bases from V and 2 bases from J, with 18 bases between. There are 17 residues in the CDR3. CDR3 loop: CASSLVLNRVAPYEQYF. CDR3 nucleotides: TGCGCCAGCAGCTTGGTACTGAACAGGGTGGCCCCCTACGAGCAGTACTTC.